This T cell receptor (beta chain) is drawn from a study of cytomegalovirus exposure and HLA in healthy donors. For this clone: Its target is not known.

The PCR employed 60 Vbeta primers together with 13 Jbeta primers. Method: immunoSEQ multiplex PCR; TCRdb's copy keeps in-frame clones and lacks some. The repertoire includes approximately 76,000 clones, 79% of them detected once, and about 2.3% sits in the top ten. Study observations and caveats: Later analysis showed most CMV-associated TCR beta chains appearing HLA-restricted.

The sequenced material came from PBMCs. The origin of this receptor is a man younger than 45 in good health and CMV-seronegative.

The CDR3, as DNA: TGTGCCGGATACAGGGGGGAGCGACCAGACGGAAACACCATATATTTT. This codes for CAGYRGERPDGNTIYF. The V call is TRBV30, the J call TRBJ1-3; 8 positions agree with TRBD1. Germline V gene data show CDR1 as GTSNPN and CDR2 as SVGIG (reference sequence). V dropped 8 bases and J dropped 4; count of bases not matched to a gene: 16. The CDR3 consists of 16 residues.